This section outlines one T cell receptor beta chain sequence together with its context. The antigen it recognizes is unknown. Nothing much larger sits one base from this clone, and base qualities are not available. The sample comes from a study of blood T cell repertoires in COVID-19 (dated by TCRdb to 2020 to 2022). Background for the entire study: Collaborator samples came from the United States, Italy and Spain and covered acute and convalescent phases of COVID-19. The prospective study material was composed of cDNA or gDNA derived from T cells, B-cell-depleted T cells, or PBMCs. Deeply sampled blood TCRbeta repertoires from subjects exposed to, actively infected with, or recovered from COVID-19 were included in the dataset. The repertoires were released in a freely available public database intended as a resource for research on the immune response to SARS-CoV-2. The samples were drawn from the first 160 participants of the ongoing ImmuneRACE study and from roughly 1,300 subjects provided by 6 global collaborators. The sample metadata nearly always contained a de-identified subject ID, COVID-19 status, age in years and sex. Where available, HLA class I and class II types were taken from metadata supplied by the sample provider and were not determined by assay-based typing. Overall study results and their limits: The quantity of clinical and demographic metadata differed by source and by participant and was supplied without curation.

The immunoSEQ Assay, a bias-controlled multiplex PCR, was used to amplify TCRbeta CDR3 regions from genomic DNA. In the original analysis: Nucleated cell counts per sample were estimated from amplification of reference gene primers within the assay. To quantify the absolute abundance of each unique TCRbeta CDR3 rearrangement, sequence reads were collapsed and filtered. For each sample, productive Simpson clonality was calculated as the square root of Simpson's diversity index over productive rearrangements. The immuneACCESS repertoire file appears here via TCRdb, limited to in-frame rearrangements. These files lack a portion of the clones; in checked studies, under half of the deficit traces to unresolved V genes, and the cause of the others is not known. The V and J calls and clone size were taken over from that table, and D and trimming were inferred from the DNA. Within this sample are about 350,000 clones, with roughly 87% of them counted one time only. Roughly 1% of the sample is held by the ten biggest clonotypes.

Participants in the prospective study were aged roughly 18 to 89 years, lived in more than 20 United States geographic areas, and enrolled through a virtual design. To assign participants to cohorts, the prospective study relied on clinical history that participants themselves reported in a screening survey and a study questionnaire. ImmuneRACE Cohort 3 recovered participants were defined by two consecutive negative NP/OP PCR tests, healthcare professional clearance, or symptom resolution. Each participant in the prospective study had whole blood, serum and a nasopharyngeal or oropharyngeal swab collected by mobile phlebotomists. Prospective study participants could optionally give additional blood draws and questionnaires over a roughly 2-month period. Blood samples from the prospective study were shipped frozen or at room temperature prior to DNA extraction. This clonotype was sampled from a woman aged 25 to 39 who had recovered from COVID-19. Sequenced sample: PBMCs or T cells enriched from blood (not recorded which).

The DNA sequence reads TGTGCCAGCAGCGACCGGACAGGAGGGATCTATGGCTACACCTTC. It translates to CASSDRTGGIYGYTF. This receptor chain uses TRBV3-1 (or the pseudogene TRBV3-2) and TRBJ1-2; 7 central bases correspond to TRBD1. From its cysteine to its phenylalanine, the CDR3 spans 15 amino acids. CDR3 DNA only is kept here, 45 bases in frame from base 1. The V end gives up 5 bases and the J end 4 bases, leaving 10 bases in the junction not matched to a gene. As encoded in the germline V gene (reference sequence), CDR1 is LGHDT while CDR2 is YNNKEL.